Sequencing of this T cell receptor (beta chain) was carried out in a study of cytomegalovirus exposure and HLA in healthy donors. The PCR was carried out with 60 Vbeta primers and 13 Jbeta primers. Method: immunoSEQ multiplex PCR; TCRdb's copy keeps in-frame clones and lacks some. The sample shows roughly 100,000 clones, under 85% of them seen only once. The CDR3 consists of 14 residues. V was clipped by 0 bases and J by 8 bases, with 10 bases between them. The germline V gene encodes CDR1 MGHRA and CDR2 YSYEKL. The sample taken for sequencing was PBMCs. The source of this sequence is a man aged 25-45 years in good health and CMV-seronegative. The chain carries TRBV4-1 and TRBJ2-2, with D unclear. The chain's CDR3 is CASSQDQFAGELFF. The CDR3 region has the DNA TGCGCCAGCAGCCAAGATCAGTTTGCAGGGGAGCTGTTTTTT.